This TCR beta chain was identified during a study of response to subunit inactivated influenza vaccine. Study results and limitations: Few additional T cells are recruited per seasonal influenza vaccination, authors suggested.

The CDR3 is made up of 15 amino acids. Germline V lookup: CDR1 DFQATT, CDR2 SNEGSKA (reference sequence). V was trimmed by 1 base and J by 2 bases, leaving 11 bases between them. The table lists this clonotype with a few counts. Its antigen is undetermined. TCRdb re-called the RT-PCR reads through MiXCR, storing one row per CDR3 protein. The sample includes hundreds of thousands of distinct CDR3 sequences, 15% to 18% of them seen just once. The chain carries TRBV20-1 and TRBJ2-2; D is ambiguous. Here the sequenced sample was PBMCs from blood, taken about 12 days after vaccination. The receptor comes from a man aged 45 to 65 who received an inactivated influenza vaccine. The CDR3 is CSARAQDLNTGELFF. Written as DNA, the CDR3 is TGCAGTGCTAGAGCCCAGGATCTTAACACCGGGGAGCTGTTTTTT.